This TCR beta chain was obtained from a study of T cell responses to AZD1222 COVID-19 vaccine (dated by TCRdb to about 2021). In the study overall: Because spike-specific TCR depth and breadth did not differ between the two schedules, AZD1222 recipients who got a second dose at roughly 4 weeks were pooled with those who got a second dose at roughly 12 weeks. Enrollment into the trials was organized by age into subgroups of 18-55, 56-69 and 70-plus years, and those subgroups contained roughly 160, 29 and 62 TCR-sequenced participants, respectively. A total of 230 to 250 trial participants underwent TCR sequencing, of whom 207 received two doses of AZD1222 and some 25 received two doses of the MenACWY control vaccine. Broad study findings and their caveats: Participants were mostly white British, with more females than males. The authors suggested clonal diversity may have been underestimated. Only six AZD1222 recipients were SARS-CoV-2 seropositive at baseline, limiting conclusions about previously exposed vaccinees. Reportedly, almost half of the unique spike-specific TCRs recognized epitopes lying outside the regions that are mutated in the B.1.351 and B.1.1.7 variants. A significant rise in spike-specific TCR breadth and depth was observed after two AZD1222 doses relative to day 0 and relative to MenACWY recipients. The 56-69-year group was small, and its depth increase did not reach significance, likely because of low power. No day 14 peak-response samples were available, so repertoires were characterized only after the peak T cell response. Vaccine-associated CD4 TCRs spanned the whole spike protein, with dominant responses in regions 160-218 and 743-854.

Per the publication, the time point label means: baseline before first vaccination. Vaccinee samples were obtained from the UK trials COV001 and COV002, which included a single-blind randomized controlled phase 2/3 trial of AZD1222 (ChAdOx1 nCoV-19) in healthy adults. For TCRbeta chain sequencing, PBMC samples were collected from trial participants at day 0 and at day 28 after the second dose. This clone was picked up one time. What this receptor recognizes is not known. No much larger clone is present one base from it, and per-base qualities are unavailable. The CDR3 regions of human TCRbeta chains were analyzed by immunosequencing. The paper's processing steps were these. TCRs in the repertoires were matched against a reference library of SARS-CoV-2-specific TCRs that had been generated with the MIRA antigen-specificity platform. Breadth was defined as the fraction of unique TCRs that were SARS-CoV-2-associated, and depth was defined as the fraction of total T cells that were SARS-CoV-2-associated. Using the MIRA data, each spike-specific TCR was assigned both to the spike region to which the TCR was reactive and to a CD4 or CD8 class. Log10-transformed breadth and depth values were compared by one-way ANOVA with Sidak's multiple comparisons tests. TCRdb retrieved this table from immuneACCESS and kept in-frame rearrangements only. Not all clones are present; in checked studies, unresolved V genes account for under half, and no reason is known for the remainder. The DNA gave D and trimming, while V, J and clone size come from that table. The sample records 150,000 or so clones, roughly nine tenths of which are singletons. Together, the top ten hold about 1.5% of the sample.

The germline V and J ends show losses of 2 bases and 1 base respectively, and no gene match explains 5 bases of the junction. The CDR3 sequence holds 16 residues, the cysteine and phenylalanine included. This entry keeps only the CDR3 DNA: 48 bases, framed from base 1. CDR1 and CDR2 were assigned from the germline V gene as SGHVS and FNYEAQ. This specimen was peripheral blood, taken on day 0 of AZD1222 vaccination. This receptor chain uses TRBV7-6 and TRBJ1-3; TRBD1 agrees with 7 junctional bases. The TCR comes from an adult in good health. The DNA reads TGTGCCAGCAGCTTAAAGGAGGGGGCGTCTGGAAACACCATATATTTT. This gives the protein CASSLKEGASGNTIYF.